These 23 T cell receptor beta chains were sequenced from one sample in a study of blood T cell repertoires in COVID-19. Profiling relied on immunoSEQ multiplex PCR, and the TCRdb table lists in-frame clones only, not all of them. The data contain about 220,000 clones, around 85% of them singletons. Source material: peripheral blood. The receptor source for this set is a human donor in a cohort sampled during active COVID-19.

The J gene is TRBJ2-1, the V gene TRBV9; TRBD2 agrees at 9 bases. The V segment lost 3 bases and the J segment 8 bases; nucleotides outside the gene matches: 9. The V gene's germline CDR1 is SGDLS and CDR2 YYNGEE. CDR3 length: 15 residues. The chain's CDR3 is CASSGILAGMDEQFF. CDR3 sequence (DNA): TGTGCCAGCAGCGGTATTCTAGCGGGAATGGATGAGCAGTTCTTC.

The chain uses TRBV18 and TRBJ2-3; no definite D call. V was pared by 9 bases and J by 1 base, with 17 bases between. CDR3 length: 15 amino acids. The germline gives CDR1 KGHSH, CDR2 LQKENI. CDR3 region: CASSPRRSRTDTQYF. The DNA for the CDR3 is TGTGCCAGTTCCCCACGCAGATCTCGCACAGATACGCAGTATTTT.

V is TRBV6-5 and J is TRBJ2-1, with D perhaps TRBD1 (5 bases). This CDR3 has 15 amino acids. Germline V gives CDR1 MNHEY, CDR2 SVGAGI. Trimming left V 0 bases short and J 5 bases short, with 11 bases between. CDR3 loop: CASSYSSRVHNEQFF. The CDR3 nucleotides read TGTGCCAGCAGTTACTCGAGCAGGGTCCACAATGAGCAGTTCTTC.

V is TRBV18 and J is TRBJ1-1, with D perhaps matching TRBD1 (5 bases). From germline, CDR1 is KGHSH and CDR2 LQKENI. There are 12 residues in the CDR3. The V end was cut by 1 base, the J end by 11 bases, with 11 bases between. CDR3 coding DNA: TGTGCCAGCTCACCACTTACGGGGGACGCTTTCTTT. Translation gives CASSPLTGDAFF.

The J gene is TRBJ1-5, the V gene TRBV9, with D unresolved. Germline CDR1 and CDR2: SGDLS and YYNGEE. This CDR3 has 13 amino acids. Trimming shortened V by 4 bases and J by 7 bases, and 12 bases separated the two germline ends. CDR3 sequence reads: CASSLSGGQPQHF. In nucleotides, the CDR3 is TGTGCCAGCAGCCTATCCGGCGGGCAGCCCCAGCATTTT.

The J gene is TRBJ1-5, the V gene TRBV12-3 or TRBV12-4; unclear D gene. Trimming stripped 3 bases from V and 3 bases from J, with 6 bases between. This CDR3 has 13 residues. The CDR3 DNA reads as TGTGCCAGCAGTTTGGCCCTCAATCAGCCCCAGCATTTT. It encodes CASSLALNQPQHF.

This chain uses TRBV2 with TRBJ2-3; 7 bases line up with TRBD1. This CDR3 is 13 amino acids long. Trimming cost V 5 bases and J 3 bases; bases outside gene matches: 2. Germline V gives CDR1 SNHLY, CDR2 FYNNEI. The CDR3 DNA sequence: TGTGCCAGCAGTCCACAGGGGACAGATACGCAGTATTTT. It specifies CASSPQGTDTQYF.

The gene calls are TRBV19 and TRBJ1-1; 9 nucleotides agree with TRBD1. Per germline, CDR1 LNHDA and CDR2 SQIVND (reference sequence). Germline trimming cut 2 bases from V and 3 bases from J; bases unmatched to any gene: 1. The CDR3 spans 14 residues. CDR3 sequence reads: CASSIRDRDTEAFF. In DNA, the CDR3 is TGTGCCAGTAGTATACGGGACAGGGACACTGAAGCTTTCTTT.

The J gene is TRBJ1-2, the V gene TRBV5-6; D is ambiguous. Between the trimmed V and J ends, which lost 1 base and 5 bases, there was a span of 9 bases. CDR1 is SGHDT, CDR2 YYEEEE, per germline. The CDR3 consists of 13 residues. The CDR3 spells CASSLFPVYGYTF. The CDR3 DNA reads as TGTGCCAGCAGCTTGTTTCCAGTATATGGCTACACCTTC.

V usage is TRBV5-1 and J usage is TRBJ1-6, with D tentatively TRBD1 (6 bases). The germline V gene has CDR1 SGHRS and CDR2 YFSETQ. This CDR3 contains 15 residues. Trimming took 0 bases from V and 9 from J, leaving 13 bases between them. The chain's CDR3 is CASSLAGGRGSPLHF. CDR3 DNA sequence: TGCGCCAGCAGCTTGGCGGGCGGCAGGGGTTCACCCCTCCACTTT.

The CDR3 DNA reads as TGTGCCACCAGTGAAACCACAGGGGTAGGAAAAAATGGCTACACCTTC. It yields the protein CATSETTGVGKNGYTF. The chain carries TRBV24-1 and TRBJ1-2; 7 positions agree with TRBD1. V lost 4 bases to trimming and J lost 6 bases; unmatched junction nucleotides: 13. The CDR3 totals 16 residues. CDR1 and CDR2 (germline): KGHDR, SFDVKD.

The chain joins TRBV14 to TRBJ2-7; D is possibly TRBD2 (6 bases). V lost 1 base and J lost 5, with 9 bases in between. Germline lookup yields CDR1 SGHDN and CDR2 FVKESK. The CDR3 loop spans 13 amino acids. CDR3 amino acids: CASSQGAGNEQYF. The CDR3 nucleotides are TGTGCCAGCAGCCAAGGGGCGGGGAACGAGCAGTACTTC.

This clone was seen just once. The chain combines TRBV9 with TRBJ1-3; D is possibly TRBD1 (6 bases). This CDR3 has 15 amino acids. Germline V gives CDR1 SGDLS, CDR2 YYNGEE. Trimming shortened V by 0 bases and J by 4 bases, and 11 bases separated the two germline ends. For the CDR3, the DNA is TGTGCCAGCAGCGTAGCTTATGGGGGCGGAAACACCATATATTTT. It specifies CASSVAYGGGNTIYF.

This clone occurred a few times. The CDR3 loop reads CASRLAEYEQYF. CDR3 nucleotide sequence: TGTGCCAGCAGGCTAGCGGAGTACGAGCAGTACTTC. The chain is built from TRBV6-6 and TRBJ2-7; TRBD2 agrees at 7 bases. Trimming removed 6 bases from V and 4 bases from J; junction bases left unmatched: 3. The length of the CDR3 is 12 residues. CDR1 is MNHNY and CDR2 is SVGAGI in the germline V gene (reference sequence).

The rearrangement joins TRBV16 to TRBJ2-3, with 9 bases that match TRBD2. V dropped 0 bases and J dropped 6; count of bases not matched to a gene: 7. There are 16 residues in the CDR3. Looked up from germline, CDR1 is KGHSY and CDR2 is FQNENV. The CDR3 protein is CASSQSGGRAEDTQYF. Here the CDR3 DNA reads TGTGCCAGCAGCCAATCCGGCGGGAGGGCCGAGGATACGCAGTATTTT.

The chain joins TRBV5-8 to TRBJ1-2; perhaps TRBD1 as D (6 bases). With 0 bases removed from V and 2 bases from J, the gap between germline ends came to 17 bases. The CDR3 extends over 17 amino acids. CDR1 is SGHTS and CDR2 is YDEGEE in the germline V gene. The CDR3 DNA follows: TGTGCCAGCAGCTTGGGAGTCGGGGGGCTTCCGAACTATGGCTACACCTTC. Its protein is CASSLGVGGLPNYGYTF.

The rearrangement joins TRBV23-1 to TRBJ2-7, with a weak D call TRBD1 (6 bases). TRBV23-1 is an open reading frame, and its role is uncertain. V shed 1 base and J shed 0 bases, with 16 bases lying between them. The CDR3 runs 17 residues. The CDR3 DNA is TGCGCCAGCAGTCAATTAAACCGGGACACGAGCTCCTACGAGCAGTACTTC. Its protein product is CASSQLNRDTSSYEQYF.

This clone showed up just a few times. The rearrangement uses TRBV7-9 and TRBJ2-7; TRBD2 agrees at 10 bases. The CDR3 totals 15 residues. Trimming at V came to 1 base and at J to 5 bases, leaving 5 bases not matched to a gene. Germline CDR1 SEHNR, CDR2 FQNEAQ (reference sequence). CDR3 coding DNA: TGTGCCAGCAGCTTAGGGCTAGCGGGAGCCCACGAGCAGTACTTC. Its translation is CASSLGLAGAHEQYF.

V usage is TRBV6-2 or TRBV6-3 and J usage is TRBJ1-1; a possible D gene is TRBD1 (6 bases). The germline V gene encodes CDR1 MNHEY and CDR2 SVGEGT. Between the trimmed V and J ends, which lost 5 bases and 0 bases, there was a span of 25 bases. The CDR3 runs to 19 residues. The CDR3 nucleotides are TGTGCCAGCAGTCCCTCCGGTCGCCGAACTGGGGGCATGAACACTGAAGCTTTCTTT. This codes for CASSPSGRRTGGMNTEAFF.

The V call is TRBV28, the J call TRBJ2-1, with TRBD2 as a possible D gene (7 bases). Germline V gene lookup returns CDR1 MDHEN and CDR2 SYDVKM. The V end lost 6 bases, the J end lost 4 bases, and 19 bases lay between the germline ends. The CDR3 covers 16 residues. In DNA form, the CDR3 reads TGTGCCAGCAGCTCTTGGGGGGGGGCTCGGTACAATGAGCAGTTCTTC. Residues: CASSSWGGARYNEQFF. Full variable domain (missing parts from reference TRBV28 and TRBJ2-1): DVKVTQSSRYLVKRTGEKVFLECVQDMDHENMFWYRQDPGLGLRLIYFSYDVKMKEKGDIPEGYSVSREKKERFSLILESASTNQTSMYLCASSSWGGARYNEQFFGPGTRLTVL.

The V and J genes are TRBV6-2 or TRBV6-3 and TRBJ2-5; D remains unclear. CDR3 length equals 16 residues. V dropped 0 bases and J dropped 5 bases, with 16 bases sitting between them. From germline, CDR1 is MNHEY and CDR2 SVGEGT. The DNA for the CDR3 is TGTGCCAGCAGTTACTCGAGGATTAGGTTGCAGGAGACCCAGTACTTC. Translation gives CASSYSRIRLQETQYF.

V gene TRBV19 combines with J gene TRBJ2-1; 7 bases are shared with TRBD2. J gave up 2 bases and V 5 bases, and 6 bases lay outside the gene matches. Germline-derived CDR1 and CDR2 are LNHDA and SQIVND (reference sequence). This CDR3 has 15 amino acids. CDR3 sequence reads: CASSWDYQAYNEQFF. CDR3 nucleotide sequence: TGTGCCAGTAGTTGGGACTACCAAGCCTACAATGAGCAGTTCTTC.

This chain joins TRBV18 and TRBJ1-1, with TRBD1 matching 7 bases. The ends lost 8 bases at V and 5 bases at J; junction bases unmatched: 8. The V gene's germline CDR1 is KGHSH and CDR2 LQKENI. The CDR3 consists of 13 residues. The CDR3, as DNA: TGTGCCAGCACCAACCAGGGGGTAACTGAAGCTTTCTTT. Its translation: CASTNQGVTEAFF. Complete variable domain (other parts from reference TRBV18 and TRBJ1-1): NAGVMQNPRHLVRRRGQEARLRCSPMKGHSHVYWYRQLPEEGLKFMVYLQKENIIDESGMPKERFSAEFPKEGPSILRIQQVVRGDSAAYFCASTNQGVTEAFFGQGTRLTVV.